This entry features one T cell receptor beta chain sequence. Its antigen is undetermined. The CDR3 consists of 15 residues. Germline CDR1 is SGHRS and CDR2 is YFSETQ. The trim removed 0 bases at V and 6 bases at J, leaving 2 bases unmatched. The data were obtained in a study of cytomegalovirus exposure and HLA in healthy donors. Study-level points and caveats: Later analysis identified around 15,000 TCR beta sequences associated with HLA alleles, using a false discovery rate threshold of 0.05. Within an earlier analysis, most TCR beta V segments proved productive either about 87% or about 30% of the time.

60 Vbeta and 13 Jbeta primers were used in PCR. Repertoires were generated with immunoSEQ multiplex PCR, while TCRdb's copy carries only in-frame clones and drops some. Here the sample spans 50,000 to 60,000 clones, over 60% being singletons. This clonotype was sampled from a woman in her 40s in good health and CMV-seropositive. The sample taken for sequencing was PBMCs. This chain uses TRBV5-1 with TRBJ1-5; 11 nucleotides line up with TRBD1. CDR3 in amino acids: CASSLGTGGGQPQHF. The CDR3 DNA follows: TGCGCCAGCAGCTTGGGGACAGGGGGCGGTCAGCCCCAGCATTTT.